Following are 3 T cell receptor beta chains from one sample sequenced in a study of Ad26.COV2.S vaccination and SARS-CoV-2 variants. Sequencing used immunoSEQ multiplex PCR; TCRdb keeps in-frame clones, though not all of them. The data contain under 550,000 clones, 75% to 95% of them singletons. Documented treatment: 19 received Ad26.COV2.S at low or high dose, single or two shots; about 5 received placebo; per-sample allocation not given. Samples were taken on day 63 after the first vaccine or placebo injection. Sequencing was performed on peripheral blood, taken in a trial of Ad26.COV2.S vaccine versus placebo. The receptor set was obtained from a person between 18 and 59 years old who received the Ad26.COV2.S COVID-19 vaccine or a placebo.

This clone came up once. This chain uses TRBV2 with TRBJ1-1, with TRBD1 identical over 9 bases. Germline CDR1 and CDR2: SNHLY and FYNNEI. V was pared by 5 bases and J by 1 base, with 2 bases of the junction left unmatched. The CDR3 spans 14 residues. CDR3 in DNA: TGTGCCAGCAGTTACAGGGGGCAGAACACTGAAGCTTTCTTT. It yields the protein CASSYRGQNTEAFF.

The chain is built from TRBV6-6 and TRBJ1-2; no definite D call. Germline V gives CDR1 MNHNY, CDR2 SVGAGI (reference sequence). The CDR3 covers 15 residues. The V and J ends lost 2 bases and 3 bases respectively, with 13 bases between them. The CDR3 sequence is CASSYNARVDYGYTF. The CDR3, as DNA: TGTGCCAGCAGTTACAATGCTCGGGTCGACTATGGCTACACCTTC.

This clone was counted once. CDR3 region: CASTQRGNTEAFF. The CDR3 bases are TGTGCCAGCACTCAGCGGGGAAACACTGAAGCTTTCTTT. This rearrangement joins TRBV6-6 to TRBJ1-1; no firm D call. Germline CDR1 and CDR2: MNHNY and SVGAGI (reference sequence). V was cut by 7 bases and J by 2 bases, with 11 bases left in between. The CDR3 is 13 amino acids.